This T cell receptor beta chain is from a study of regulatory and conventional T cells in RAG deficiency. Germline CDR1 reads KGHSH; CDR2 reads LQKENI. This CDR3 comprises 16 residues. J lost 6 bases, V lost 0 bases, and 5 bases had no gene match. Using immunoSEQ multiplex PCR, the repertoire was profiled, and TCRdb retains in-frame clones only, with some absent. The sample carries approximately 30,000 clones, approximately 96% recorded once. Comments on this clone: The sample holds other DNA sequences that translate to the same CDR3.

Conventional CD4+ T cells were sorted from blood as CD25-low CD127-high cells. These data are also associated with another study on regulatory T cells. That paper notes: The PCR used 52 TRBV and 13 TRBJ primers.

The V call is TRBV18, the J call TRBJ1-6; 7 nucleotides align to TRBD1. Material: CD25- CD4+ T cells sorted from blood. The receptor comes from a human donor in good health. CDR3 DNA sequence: TGTGCCAGCTCACCACCTAGAACAGGGGCTAATTCACCCCTCCACTTT. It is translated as CASSPPRTGANSPLHF.